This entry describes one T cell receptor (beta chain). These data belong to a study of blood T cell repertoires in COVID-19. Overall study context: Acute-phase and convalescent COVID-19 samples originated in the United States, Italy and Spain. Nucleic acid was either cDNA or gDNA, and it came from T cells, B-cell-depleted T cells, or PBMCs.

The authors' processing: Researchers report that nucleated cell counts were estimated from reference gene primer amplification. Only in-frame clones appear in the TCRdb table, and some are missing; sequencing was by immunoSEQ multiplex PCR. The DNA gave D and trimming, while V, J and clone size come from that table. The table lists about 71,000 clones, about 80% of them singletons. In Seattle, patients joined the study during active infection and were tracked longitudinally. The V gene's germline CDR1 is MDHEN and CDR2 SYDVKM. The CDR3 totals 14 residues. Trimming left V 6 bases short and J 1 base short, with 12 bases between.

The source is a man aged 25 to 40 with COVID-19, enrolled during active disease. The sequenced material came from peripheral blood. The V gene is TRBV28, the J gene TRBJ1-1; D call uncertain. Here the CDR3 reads CASSPTAGNTEAFF. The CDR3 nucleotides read TGTGCCAGCAGCCCGACGGCGGGGAACACTGAAGCTTTCTTT.